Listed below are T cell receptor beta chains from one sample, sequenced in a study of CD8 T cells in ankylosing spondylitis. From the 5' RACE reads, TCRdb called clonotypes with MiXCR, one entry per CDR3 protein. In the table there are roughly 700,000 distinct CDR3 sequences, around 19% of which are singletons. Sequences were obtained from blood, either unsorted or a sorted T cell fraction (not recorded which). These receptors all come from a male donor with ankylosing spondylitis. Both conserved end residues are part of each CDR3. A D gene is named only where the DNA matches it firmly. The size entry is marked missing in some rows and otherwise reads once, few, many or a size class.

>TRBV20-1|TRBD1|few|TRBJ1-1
CSARPRDRDSTEAFF
TGCAGTGCTAGACCCCGGGACAGGGATTCAACTGAAGCTTTCTTT
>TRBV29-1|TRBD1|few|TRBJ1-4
CSVPGGTGILFF
TGCAGCGTGCCGGGAGGGACAGGGATACTGTTTTTT
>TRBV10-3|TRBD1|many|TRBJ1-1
CAISESTGGDTEAFF
TGTGCCATCAGTGAGTCAACAGGGGGAGACACTGAAGCTTTCTTT
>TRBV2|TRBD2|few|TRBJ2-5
CASSESRLAGSRETQYF
TGTGCCAGCAGTGAGTCTCGGCTAGCGGGGTCCCGGGAGACCCAGTACTTC
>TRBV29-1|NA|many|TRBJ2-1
CSVERGWGEQFF
TGCAGCGTTGAAAGGGGTTGGGGGGAGCAGTTCTTC
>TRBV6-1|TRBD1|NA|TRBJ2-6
CASSRQGTNSGANVLTF
TGTGCCAGCAGTCGACAGGGGACCAACTCTGGGGCCAACGTCCTGACTTTC
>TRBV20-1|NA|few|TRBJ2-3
CSASYEASTDTQYF
TGCAGTGCTAGTTACGAAGCTAGCACAGATACGCAGTATTTT
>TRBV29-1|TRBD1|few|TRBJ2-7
CSVVMGQRYEQYF
TGCAGCGTGGTGATGGGACAGCGTTACGAGCAGTACTTC
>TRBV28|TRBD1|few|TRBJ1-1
CATRTGSPTEAFF
TGTGCCACCCGGACAGGGTCGCCCACTGAAGCTTTCTTT
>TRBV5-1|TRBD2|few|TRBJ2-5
CASSLSASTSGIQETQYF
TGCGCCAGCAGCTTGTCGGCGTCGACTAGCGGGATCCAAGAGACCCAGTACTTC
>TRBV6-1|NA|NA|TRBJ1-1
CASKDGILNTEAFF
TGTGCCAGCAAAGACGGTATTCTGAACACTGAAGCTTTCTTT
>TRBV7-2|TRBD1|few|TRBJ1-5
CASSLAGGEVSVAQHF
TGTGCCAGCAGCTTGGCAGGGGGCGAAGTAAGTGTGGCCCAGCATTTT
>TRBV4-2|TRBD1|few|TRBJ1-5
CASSQVAGQGGQPQHF
TGTGCCAGCAGCCAAGTGGCAGGACAGGGTGGACAGCCCCAGCATTTT
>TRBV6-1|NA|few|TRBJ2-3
CASSEWGTSISTDTQYF
TGTGCCAGCAGTGAATGGGGGACATCAATTAGCACAGATACGCAGTATTTT
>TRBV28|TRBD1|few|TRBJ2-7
CASTPGGTGGREQYF
TGTGCCAGCACCCCCGGTGGGACAGGGGGTCGCGAGCAGTACTTC
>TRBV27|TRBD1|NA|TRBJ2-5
CASSLTGAEETQYF
TGTGCCAGCAGTTTAACAGGGGCCGAAGAGACCCAGTACTTC
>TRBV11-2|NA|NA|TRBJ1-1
CASSLEQITTEAFF
TGTGCCAGCAGCTTAGAGCAGATAACCACTGAAGCTTTCTTT
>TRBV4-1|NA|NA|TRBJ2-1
CASSQVGGRNEQFF
TGCGCCAGCAGCCAAGTCGGCGGGCGGAATGAGCAGTTCTTC
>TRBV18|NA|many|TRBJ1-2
CASSPDLYGYTF
TGTGCCAGCTCACCAGATCTCTATGGCTACACCTTC
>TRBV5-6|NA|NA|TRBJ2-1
CASSFGSSVRNNEQFF
TGTGCCAGCAGCTTCGGGTCCTCGGTTCGGAACAATGAGCAGTTCTTC
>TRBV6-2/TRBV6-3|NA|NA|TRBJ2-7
CASSYSGRVYYEQYF
TGTGCCAGCAGTTACTCGGGCAGGGTCTACTACGAGCAGTACTTC
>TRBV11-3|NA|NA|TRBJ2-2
CASSLVGQIDTGELFF
TGTGCCAGCAGCTTAGTTGGACAGATTGACACCGGGGAGCTGTTTTTT
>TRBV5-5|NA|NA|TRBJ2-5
CASSLAPAPVGQYF
TGTGCCAGCAGCTTGGCTCCGGCCCCAGTGGGCCAGTACTTC
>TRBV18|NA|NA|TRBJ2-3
CASSPWSESTDTQYF
TGTGCCAGCTCACCGTGGTCCGAGAGCACAGATACGCAGTATTTT
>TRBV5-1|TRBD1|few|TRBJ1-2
CASSFVDRAGYGYTF
TGCGCCAGCAGCTTTGTAGACAGGGCCGGCTATGGCTACACCTTC
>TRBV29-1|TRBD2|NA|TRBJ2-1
CSAQGLAGVNEQFF
TGCAGCGCCCAGGGCCTAGCGGGAGTAAATGAGCAGTTCTTC
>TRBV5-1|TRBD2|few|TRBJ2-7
CASSMGLAETYEQYF
TGCGCCAGCAGCATGGGACTAGCGGAGACCTACGAGCAGTACTTC
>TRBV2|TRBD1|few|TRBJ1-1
CASSETGAEAFF
TGTGCCAGCAGTGAAACAGGGGCAGAAGCTTTCTTT
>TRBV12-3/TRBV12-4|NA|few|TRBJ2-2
CASIPWGSGELFF
TGTGCCAGCATCCCCTGGGGCAGTGGGGAGCTGTTTTTT
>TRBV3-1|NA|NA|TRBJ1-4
CASSLRQNSNEKLFF
TGTGCCAGCAGCCTTCGACAGAATTCTAATGAAAAACTGTTTTTT
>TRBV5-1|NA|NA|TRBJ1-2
CASRGGSSGGYTF
TGCGCCAGCAGGGGTGGCTCTAGCGGAGGCTACACCTTC
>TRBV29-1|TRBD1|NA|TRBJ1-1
CSVDTGAAAEAFF
TGCAGCGTTGATACAGGGGCGGCCGCTGAAGCTTTCTTT
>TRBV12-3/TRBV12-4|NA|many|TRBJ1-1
CASRGGGGQRDTEAFF
TGTGCCAGCAGAGGTGGGGGCGGACAGAGGGACACTGAAGCTTTCTTT
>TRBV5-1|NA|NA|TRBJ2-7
CASSLSRTPLFDYEQYF
TGCGCCAGCAGCTTGTCGCGGACTCCACTGTTCGACTACGAGCAGTACTTC
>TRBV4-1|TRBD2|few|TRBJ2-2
CASHPLPGLQLTGELFF
TGCGCCAGCCATCCACTGCCGGGACTACAACTAACCGGGGAGCTGTTTTTT
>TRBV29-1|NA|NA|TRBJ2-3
CSVLTAADTQYF
TGCAGCGTTCTGACTGCGGCAGATACGCAGTATTTT
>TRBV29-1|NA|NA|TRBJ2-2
CSVWGDANTGELFF
TGCAGCGTTTGGGGGGACGCGAACACCGGGGAGCTGTTTTTT
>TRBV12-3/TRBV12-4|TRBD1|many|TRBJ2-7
CASSLKRGRGLTYEQYF
TGTGCCAGCAGTTTAAAGAGAGGAAGGGGGCTAACCTACGAGCAGTACTTC
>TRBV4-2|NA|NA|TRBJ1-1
CASSQEGGTGRTEAFF
TGTGCCAGCAGCCAAGAGGGGGGAACAGGGCGCACTGAAGCTTTCTTT
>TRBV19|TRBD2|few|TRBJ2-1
CASSPSRTSRRNEQFF
TGTGCCAGTAGTCCCTCGAGGACTAGCCGGCGCAATGAGCAGTTCTTC
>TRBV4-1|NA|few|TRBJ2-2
CASSQDAMGGGSSAGELFF
TGCGCCAGCAGCCAAGATGCCATGGGGGGAGGTTCGAGCGCCGGGGAGCTGTTTTTT
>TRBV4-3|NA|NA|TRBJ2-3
CASSQVARGDTQYF
TGCGCCAGCAGCCAAGTTGCCCGGGGGGATACGCAGTATTTT